The rows below give T cell receptor beta chains drawn from one sample of a study of a mutant IDH1 vaccine in newly diagnosed glioma. This table comes from immunoSEQ multiplex PCR, and its TCRdb copy is limited to in-frame clones, with some not included. The sample carries 35,000 to 50,000 clones, around 93% recorded once. These receptors have no known antigen. The starting material was PBMCs, obtained from a glioma patient whose treatment included an IDH1 peptide vaccine. These receptors were obtained from a man aged 45-65 years with glioma. CDR3s include the opening cysteine and the closing phenylalanine or tryptophan. Fields, in order: clone size, J gene, V gene, D gene, CDR3 protein, CDR3 DNA. D genes are given only for firm matches. Part of the rows lack a size; the others show once, few, many or a class for expanded clones.

abundance: NA
j_gene: TRBJ2-7
v_gene: TRBV5-1
d_gene: TRBD1
CDR3aa: CASGMGQGSYEQYF
CDR3nt: TGCGCCAGCGGCATGGGACAGGGATCCTACGAGCAGTACTTC

abundance: NA
j_gene: TRBJ2-2
v_gene: TRBV5-5
d_gene: NA
CDR3aa: CASSLLPANTGELFF
CDR3nt: TGTGCCAGCAGCTTGCTGCCGGCGAACACCGGGGAGCTGTTTTTT

abundance: NA
j_gene: TRBJ2-7
v_gene: TRBV30
d_gene: TRBD2
CDR3aa: CAWSASGSYYEQYF
CDR3nt: TGTGCCTGGAGTGCTAGCGGGAGTTATTACGAGCAGTACTTC

abundance: NA
j_gene: TRBJ2-5
v_gene: TRBV5-5
d_gene: TRBD2
CDR3aa: CASSYGLAGGSGETQYF
CDR3nt: TGTGCCAGCAGCTATGGACTAGCGGGGGGGTCTGGAGAGACCCAGTACTTC

abundance: NA
j_gene: TRBJ2-5
v_gene: TRBV19
d_gene: NA
CDR3aa: CASRSSAKETQYF
CDR3nt: TGTGCCAGTCGATCATCCGCCAAAGAGACCCAGTACTTC

abundance: NA
j_gene: TRBJ2-7
v_gene: TRBV15
d_gene: TRBD1
CDR3aa: CATSRGDRAYEQYF
CDR3nt: TGTGCCACCAGCAGGGGAGACAGGGCCTACGAGCAGTACTTC

abundance: NA
j_gene: TRBJ2-1
v_gene: TRBV4-2
d_gene: NA
CDR3aa: CASSQEVGGTAYNEQFF
CDR3nt: TGTGCCAGCAGCCAAGAAGTAGGCGGGACAGCCTACAATGAGCAGTTCTTC

abundance: once
j_gene: TRBJ2-7
v_gene: TRBV13
d_gene: NA
CDR3aa: CASSLVGSTYEQYF
CDR3nt: TGTGCCAGCAGCTTAGTAGGTAGCACCTACGAGCAGTACTTC

abundance: NA
j_gene: TRBJ2-2
v_gene: TRBV11-2
d_gene: NA
CDR3aa: CASSLGGASSSGELFF
CDR3nt: TGTGCCAGCAGCTTAGGGGGGGCTAGCTCATCGGGGGAGCTGTTTTTT

abundance: NA
j_gene: TRBJ1-1
v_gene: TRBV11-3
d_gene: NA
CDR3aa: CASSQTPTNTEAFF
CDR3nt: TGTGCCAGCAGTCAAACTCCGACGAACACTGAAGCTTTCTTT

abundance: NA
j_gene: TRBJ2-1
v_gene: TRBV9
d_gene: TRBD1
CDR3aa: CASSPRQGLSSYNEQFF
CDR3nt: TGTGCCAGCAGCCCCAGACAGGGGCTGAGCTCCTACAATGAGCAGTTCTTC

abundance: NA
j_gene: TRBJ2-7
v_gene: TRBV5-1
d_gene: NA
CDR3aa: CASSPSDGPYEQYF
CDR3nt: TGCGCCAGCAGCCCATCCGATGGCCCCTACGAGCAGTACTTC

abundance: NA
j_gene: TRBJ2-7
v_gene: TRBV29-1
d_gene: NA
CDR3aa: CSVEVHTYEQYF
CDR3nt: TGCAGCGTTGAAGTACACACCTACGAGCAGTACTTC

abundance: NA
j_gene: TRBJ1-4
v_gene: TRBV5-4
d_gene: TRBD1
CDR3aa: CASSLSPDRVDEKLFF
CDR3nt: TGTGCCAGCAGCTTGAGCCCGGACAGGGTTGATGAAAAACTGTTTTTT

abundance: NA
j_gene: TRBJ1-2
v_gene: TRBV18
d_gene: NA
CDR3aa: CASSPGQDYGYTF
CDR3nt: TGTGCCAGCTCACCGGGACAAGACTATGGCTACACCTTC

abundance: NA
j_gene: TRBJ2-5
v_gene: TRBV25-1
d_gene: NA
CDR3aa: CASSEYSEWEETQYF
CDR3nt: TGTGCCAGCAGTGAATATAGCGAATGGGAAGAGACCCAGTACTTC

abundance: NA
j_gene: TRBJ2-7
v_gene: TRBV5-1
d_gene: TRBD1
CDR3aa: CASSGPGTGGREQYF
CDR3nt: TGCGCCAGCAGCGGCCCCGGGACAGGGGGGAGAGAGCAGTACTTC

abundance: NA
j_gene: TRBJ2-7
v_gene: TRBV30
d_gene: TRBD1
CDR3aa: CAWRRGQGARRLEYEQYF
CDR3nt: TGTGCCTGGAGAAGAGGACAGGGGGCAAGACGTTTAGAGTACGAGCAGTACTTC

abundance: NA
j_gene: TRBJ1-2
v_gene: TRBV6-5
d_gene: TRBD1
CDR3aa: CASRRQGSNYGYTF
CDR3nt: TGTGCCAGCAGACGACAGGGCTCAAACTATGGCTACACCTTC

abundance: NA
j_gene: TRBJ2-7
v_gene: TRBV11-2
d_gene: NA
CDR3aa: CASSVTDGGSYEQYF
CDR3nt: TGTGCCAGCAGCGTTACGGACGGGGGCTCCTACGAGCAGTACTTC

abundance: few
j_gene: TRBJ1-2
v_gene: TRBV7-2
d_gene: NA
CDR3aa: CASSYDRLVNYGYTF
CDR3nt: TGTGCCAGCAGCTACGACAGACTAGTGAACTATGGCTACACCTTC

abundance: NA
j_gene: TRBJ1-3
v_gene: TRBV2
d_gene: NA
CDR3aa: CASSEVARRNTIYF
CDR3nt: TGTGCCAGCAGTGAAGTGGCACGCCGAAACACCATATATTTT

abundance: NA
j_gene: TRBJ2-2
v_gene: TRBV18
d_gene: NA
CDR3aa: CASSPVNTGELFF
CDR3nt: TGTGCCAGCTCACCAGTAAACACCGGGGAGCTGTTTTTT

abundance: NA
j_gene: TRBJ1-2
v_gene: TRBV29-1
d_gene: NA
CDR3aa: CSVEPQGNYGYTF
CDR3nt: TGCAGCGTAGAGCCCCAGGGAAACTATGGCTACACCTTC

abundance: NA
j_gene: TRBJ1-1
v_gene: TRBV5-1
d_gene: NA
CDR3aa: CASSDTTRGTEAFF
CDR3nt: TGCGCCAGCAGCGATACAACAAGGGGCACTGAAGCTTTCTTT

abundance: NA
j_gene: TRBJ2-1
v_gene: TRBV5-1
d_gene: TRBD2
CDR3aa: CASSLAGDPSEQFF
CDR3nt: TGCGCCAGCAGCTTAGCGGGAGACCCGAGTGAGCAGTTCTTC

abundance: NA
j_gene: TRBJ2-3
v_gene: TRBV9
d_gene: NA
CDR3aa: CASSSLSGPPYTQYF
CDR3nt: TGTGCCAGCAGTTCTCTGAGCGGGCCGCCTTATACGCAGTATTTT

abundance: NA
j_gene: TRBJ1-5
v_gene: TRBV30
d_gene: NA
CDR3aa: CAWSVQGGLNQPQHF
CDR3nt: TGTGCCTGGAGTGTACAAGGAGGGTTAAATCAGCCCCAGCATTTT

abundance: NA
j_gene: TRBJ1-1
v_gene: TRBV7-9
d_gene: NA
CDR3aa: CASSFWGTEAFF
CDR3nt: TGTGCCAGCAGCTTTTGGGGCACTGAAGCTTTCTTT

abundance: once
j_gene: TRBJ2-1
v_gene: TRBV5-6
d_gene: NA
CDR3aa: CASSGAGNEQFF
CDR3nt: TGTGCCAGCTCCGGGGCCGGGAATGAGCAGTTCTTC

abundance: NA
j_gene: TRBJ1-2
v_gene: TRBV19
d_gene: NA
CDR3aa: CASSRGGGNYGYTF
CDR3nt: TGTGCCAGTAGCCGAGGGGGGGGGAACTATGGCTACACCTTC

abundance: NA
j_gene: TRBJ1-5
v_gene: TRBV19
d_gene: TRBD1
CDR3aa: CASSIRQGAPQPQHF
CDR3nt: TGTGCCAGTAGTATTCGACAGGGGGCACCTCAGCCCCAGCATTTT

abundance: NA
j_gene: TRBJ1-5
v_gene: TRBV6-1
d_gene: TRBD1
CDR3aa: CASSEAGGQNVPQHF
CDR3nt: TGTGCCAGCAGTGAAGCTGGGGGACAGAATGTGCCCCAGCATTTT

abundance: NA
j_gene: TRBJ1-3
v_gene: TRBV4-3
d_gene: NA
CDR3aa: CASSQGFRAVGNTIYF
CDR3nt: TGCGCCAGCAGCCAGGGATTTCGGGCGGTGGGAAACACCATATATTTT

abundance: NA
j_gene: TRBJ2-5
v_gene: TRBV19
d_gene: NA
CDR3aa: CASSGAGRGIQYF
CDR3nt: TGTGCCAGTAGTGGGGCTGGGCGTGGTATCCAGTACTTC

abundance: NA
j_gene: TRBJ1-1
v_gene: TRBV29-1
d_gene: NA
CDR3aa: CSVYRGSKNTEAFF
CDR3nt: TGCAGCGTTTATAGGGGATCAAAGAACACTGAAGCTTTCTTT

abundance: NA
j_gene: TRBJ1-3
v_gene: TRBV25-1
d_gene: NA
CDR3aa: CASSEYSGHGNTIYF
CDR3nt: TGTGCCAGCAGTGAATATTCGGGACATGGAAACACCATATATTTT

abundance: NA
j_gene: TRBJ1-2
v_gene: TRBV28
d_gene: NA
CDR3aa: CASSLTRGGYTF
CDR3nt: TGTGCCAGCAGTTTAACTAGGGGTGGCTACACCTTC

abundance: NA
j_gene: TRBJ1-5
v_gene: TRBV11-2
d_gene: NA
CDR3aa: CASSPVGSDYSNQPQHF
CDR3nt: TGTGCCAGCAGCCCGGTAGGGTCCGATTATAGCAATCAGCCCCAGCATTTT

abundance: few
j_gene: TRBJ1-1
v_gene: TRBV6-1
d_gene: NA
CDR3aa: CASSPPGNLNTEAFF
CDR3nt: TGTGCCAGCAGCCCCCCTGGGAATCTGAACACTGAAGCTTTCTTT

abundance: NA
j_gene: TRBJ1-1
v_gene: TRBV5-1
d_gene: NA
CDR3aa: CASSSGRGTEAFF
CDR3nt: TGCGCCAGCAGCTCCGGACGGGGCACTGAAGCTTTCTTT

abundance: NA
j_gene: TRBJ1-5
v_gene: TRBV7-2
d_gene: TRBD1
CDR3aa: CASSLDGDRELNQPQHF
CDR3nt: TGTGCCAGCAGCTTAGATGGGGACAGGGAACTTAATCAGCCCCAGCATTTT

abundance: NA
j_gene: TRBJ1-1
v_gene: TRBV5-1
d_gene: NA
CDR3aa: CASSLGQTNTEAFF
CDR3nt: TGCGCCAGCAGCTTGGGACAGACGAACACTGAAGCTTTCTTT

abundance: once
j_gene: TRBJ1-1
v_gene: TRBV29-1
d_gene: NA
CDR3aa: CSVESGRGTEAFF
CDR3nt: TGCAGCGTTGAAAGTGGGCGAGGGACTGAAGCTTTCTTT

abundance: few
j_gene: TRBJ2-1
v_gene: TRBV5-6
d_gene: TRBD2
CDR3aa: CASSPRVAGYNEQFF
CDR3nt: TGTGCCAGCAGCCCCCGGGTAGCGGGGTACAATGAGCAGTTCTTC

abundance: NA
j_gene: TRBJ2-1
v_gene: TRBV4-2
d_gene: NA
CDR3aa: CASSQDPWAGRSDEQFF
CDR3nt: TGTGCCAGCAGCCAAGATCCATGGGCAGGGAGAAGCGATGAGCAGTTCTTC

abundance: NA
j_gene: TRBJ1-3
v_gene: TRBV9
d_gene: NA
CDR3aa: CASSETPSGNTIYF
CDR3nt: TGTGCCAGCAGCGAGACACCCTCTGGAAACACCATATATTTT

abundance: NA
j_gene: TRBJ2-7
v_gene: TRBV4-1
d_gene: NA
CDR3aa: CASSSLSSYEQYF
CDR3nt: TGCGCCAGCAGCTCTCTAAGCTCCTACGAGCAGTACTTC

abundance: NA
j_gene: TRBJ2-7
v_gene: TRBV10-3
d_gene: TRBD1
CDR3aa: CAISPGTEGVYEQYF
CDR3nt: TGTGCCATCAGTCCCGGGACAGAGGGAGTATACGAGCAGTACTTC

abundance: NA
j_gene: TRBJ1-2
v_gene: TRBV21-1
d_gene: NA
CDR3aa: CANETGQRRYGYTF
CDR3nt: TGTGCCAACGAAACGGGACAGAGAAGATATGGCTACACCTTC

abundance: once
j_gene: TRBJ2-7
v_gene: TRBV7-8
d_gene: TRBD1
CDR3aa: CASRQGTGDTHEQYF
CDR3nt: TGTGCCAGCAGACAAGGGACAGGGGATACCCACGAGCAGTACTTC